This entry lists 14 T cell receptor beta chains sequenced from one sample in a study of HIV-infected patients and healthy controls. Reverse transcription used 450 to 550 ng RNA and constant-region primers for alpha and beta. Alpha and beta chain libraries were made separately by chain-specific third strand synthesis with multiplexing indices. Each CDR3 protein gets one entry after TCRdb re-called the 5' RACE reads with MiXCR. The sample records roughly 9,800 distinct CDR3 sequences, about 10% being singletons. The repertoire came from unfractionated whole blood and reflected all unsorted peripheral T cells. The sample was blood, taken before antiretroviral therapy. The receptors stem from an adult with HIV infection.

This clonotype was seen a handful of times. The V and J genes are TRBV12-3 or TRBV12-4 and TRBJ2-3; D not resolved. The V gene lost 6 bases and the J gene lost 5 bases, with 6 bases spanning the gap. The CDR3 totals 11 residues. DNA for the CDR3: TGTGCCAGCAGCCCACGAGATACGCAGTATTTT. Encoded protein: CASSPRDTQYF.

Ten or more counts support this clonotype. The chain recombines TRBV20-1 with TRBJ1-1; D gene uncertain. This CDR3 region has 12 residues. The ends were cut back, 5 bases at V and 4 bases at J, with 11 bases in the middle. Germline assignment: CDR1 DFQATT and CDR2 SNEGSKA (reference sequence). The CDR3 nucleotides read TGCAGTGCTGTAAAAGATGCCACTGAAGCTTTCTTT. This translates into CSAVKDATEAFF.

This clonotype was counted many times. This chain connects TRBV4-3 to TRBJ2-2; D ambiguous. Trimming took off 0 bases at V and 1 base at J, with 6 bases between the two ends. CDR1 is LGHNA and CDR2 is YSLEER in the germline V gene. This CDR3 has 15 amino acids. DNA of the CDR3: TGCGCCAGCAGCCAAGAGTGGCAGAACACCGGGGAGCTGTTTTTT. Translated: CASSQEWQNTGELFF.

This clonotype was found many times. This chain connects TRBV7-8 to TRBJ2-5, with D perhaps TRBD1 or TRBD2 (7 bases each). This CDR3 has 16 amino acids. V was pared by 3 bases and J by 4 bases, with 18 bases between. Germline V gene lookup returns CDR1 SGHVS and CDR2 FQNEAQ. CDR3 coding DNA: TGTGCCAGCAGCTTTGTAAGGGGGCAGCGGGGAGAGACCCAGTACTTC. As protein: CASSFVRGQRGETQYF.

This clonotype has at least ten counts. V is TRBV5-6 and J is TRBJ1-1, with a weak D call TRBD1 (5 bases). Germline CDR1 reads SGHDT; CDR2 reads YYEEEE. Trimming shortened V by 0 bases and J by 6 bases, and 12 bases separated the two germline ends. The CDR3 extends over 14 amino acids. The CDR3 DNA reads TGTGCCAGCAGCTTGGCAGGGTCGGGAGCTGAAGCTTTCTTT. The encoded protein is CASSLAGSGAEAFF.

In its sample, this clonotype was seen many times. The chain combines TRBV11-2 with TRBJ2-3; D not certain. Germline V lookup: CDR1 SGHAT, CDR2 FQNNGV. The CDR3 is made up of 14 amino acids. With 4 bases removed from V and 5 bases from J, the gap between germline ends came to 13 bases. The CDR3 DNA reads as TGTGCCAGCAGCTCCACTGTCTCCCAAGATACGCAGTATTTT. Protein product: CASSSTVSQDTQYF.

In this sample, this clonotype turned up many times. The V gene is TRBV6-2 or TRBV6-3, the J gene TRBJ2-2; tentative D call: TRBD1 (5 bases). The CDR3 loop spans 13 amino acids. With 4 bases removed from V and 5 bases from J, the gap between germline ends came to 8 bases. Per the germline V gene, CDR1 is MNHEY and CDR2 is SVGEGT. CDR3 protein: CASSSGWTGELFF. DNA for the CDR3: TGTGCCAGCAGTTCAGGGTGGACCGGGGAGCTGTTTTTT.

This clonotype was counted many times. The V and J genes are TRBV16 and TRBJ1-5; D is perhaps TRBD1 (6 bases). Germline values: CDR1 KGHSY, CDR2 FQNENV. The V gene lost 7 bases and the J gene lost 4 bases, with 14 bases spanning the gap. CDR3 length equals 14 residues. The DNA of the CDR3 is TGTGCCAGCACTCTAAGGGGGGTAAATCAGCCCCAGCATTTT. This codes for CASTLRGVNQPQHF. Complete variable domain (other parts from reference TRBV16 and TRBJ1-5): GEEVAQTPKHLVRGEGQKAKLYCAPIKGHSYVFWYQQVLKNEFKFLISFQNENVFDETGMPKERFSAKCLPNSPCSLEIQATKLEDSAVYFCASTLRGVNQPQHFGDGTRLSIL.

Within the sample, this clonotype is medium-sized. The chain couples TRBV11-2 to TRBJ2-1; a possible D gene is TRBD1 (6 bases). The V and J ends lost 8 bases and 5 bases respectively, with 16 bases between them. Germline assignment: CDR1 SGHAT and CDR2 FQNNGV. CDR3 length: 14 amino acids. In nucleotides, the CDR3 is TGTGCCAGCTTACAGGGATTAGGCAACAATGAGCAGTTCTTC. This translates into CASLQGLGNNEQFF. The complete variable domain, with remaining parts taken from reference TRBV11-2 and TRBJ2-1, reads EAGVAQSPRYKIIEKRQSVAFWCNPISGHATLYWYQQILGQGPKLLIQFQNNGVVDDSQLPKDRFSAERLKGVDSTLKIQPAKLEDSAVYLCASLQGLGNNEQFFGPGTRLTVL.

This clonotype appeared many times. The chain is built from TRBV6-6 and TRBJ2-7, with D possibly being TRBD2 (5 bases). Trimming cost V 2 bases and J 0 bases, with 14 bases left between them. The germline V gene has CDR1 MNHNY and CDR2 SVGAGI (reference sequence). This CDR3 has 16 amino acids. The CDR3 DNA reads TGTGCCAGCAGTTACGAGGGCCCGTACCCCTCCTACGAGCAGTACTTC. This codes for CASSYEGPYPSYEQYF.

This clonotype was counted ten times or more. The CDR3 reads CASSKQLTGSAFF. In DNA form, the CDR3 reads TGTGCCAGCAGCAAACAACTGACGGGCTCAGCTTTCTTT. The V call is TRBV3-1, the J call TRBJ1-1; D is uncertain. Looked up from germline, CDR1 is LGHDT and CDR2 is YNNKEL (reference sequence). Between the trimmed V and J ends, which lost 5 bases and 10 bases, there was a span of 17 bases. The CDR3 has 13 amino acids.

This clonotype was observed at least ten times. The V gene is TRBV27, the J gene TRBJ1-5; no clear D gene. CDR3 length equals 13 residues. Germline V gene sequence: CDR1 MNHEY, CDR2 SMNVEV (reference sequence). V was trimmed by 5 bases and J by 3 bases, leaving 8 bases between them. DNA for the CDR3: TGTGCCAGCAGTCCGTACCTCAATCAGCCCCAGCATTTT. Translation gives CASSPYLNQPQHF.

In its sample, this clonotype was seen many times. The chain couples TRBV6-2 or TRBV6-3 to TRBJ1-1, with D tentatively TRBD1 (6 bases). Germline CDR1 is MNHEY and CDR2 is SVGEGT. V shed 2 bases and J shed 5 bases, with 12 bases lying between them. CDR3 size: 14 residues. The CDR3 DNA sequence: TGTGCCAGCAGTTACGGGGGGCGTTGGACTGAAGCTTTCTTT. Amino acid sequence: CASSYGGRWTEAFF.

This clonotype qualifies as medium-sized. This chain links TRBV9 with TRBJ2-7, with a weak D call TRBD2 (6 bases). CDR1 is SGDLS and CDR2 is YYNGEE in the germline V gene. The CDR3 is made up of 15 amino acids. Trimming took off 4 bases at V and 5 bases at J, with 19 bases between the two ends. CDR3 DNA sequence: TGTGCCAGCAGCCCACGGATTGGAGGGTTCGACGAGCAGTACTTC. Translated: CASSPRIGGFDEQYF.